This is a list of T cell receptor beta chains from one sample in a study of blood T cell repertoires in COVID-19. Here immunoSEQ multiplex PCR was the method, and the copy in TCRdb shows in-frame clones only, minus some. The sample contains about 230,000 clones, roughly 80% of which appear only once. Sequencing was performed on peripheral blood. These receptors originate from a woman of 80 years or more with acute or convalescent COVID-19. Each CDR3 is given with its conserved first and last residue. Fields, in order: J gene, D gene, V gene, clone size, CDR3 DNA, CDR3 protein. The D gene is left open where the match is weak. Only part of the rows carry a size: once, few, many, or a class if the clone is expanded.

j_gene: TRBJ1-5; d_gene: TRBD1; v_gene: TRBV2; abundance: NA; CDR3nt: TGTGCCAGCACGACAGGGGTAACGGGCAATCAGCCCCAGCATTTT; CDR3aa: CASTTGVTGNQPQHF
j_gene: TRBJ1-1; d_gene: NA; v_gene: TRBV3-1/TRBV3-2; abundance: once; CDR3nt: TGTGCCAGCAGCCAAGGTCCCAGGAACACTGAAGCTTTCTTT; CDR3aa: CASSQGPRNTEAFF
j_gene: TRBJ2-7; d_gene: NA; v_gene: TRBV6-1; abundance: NA; CDR3nt: TGTGCCAGCAGTGACCCTCCCCTCCAGTACGAGCAGTACTTC; CDR3aa: CASSDPPLQYEQYF
j_gene: TRBJ1-4; d_gene: NA; v_gene: TRBV2; abundance: NA; CDR3nt: TGTGCCAGCAGTGGGACAGCACTGATTAATGAAAAACTGTTTTTT; CDR3aa: CASSGTALINEKLFF
j_gene: TRBJ2-3; d_gene: TRBD2; v_gene: TRBV5-4; abundance: NA; CDR3nt: TGTGCCAGCAGCGCCCGTGGAGCGGGATTAGCAGATACGCAGTATTTT; CDR3aa: CASSARGAGLADTQYF
j_gene: TRBJ2-2; d_gene: NA; v_gene: TRBV6-5; abundance: NA; CDR3nt: TGTGCCAGCAGTTACTCGGGGAGGGGGACCGGGGAGCTGTTTTTT; CDR3aa: CASSYSGRGTGELFF
j_gene: TRBJ1-5; d_gene: NA; v_gene: TRBV5-1; abundance: few; CDR3nt: TGCGCCAGCAGCTTGGAAGGGGTACAGCCCCAGCATTTT; CDR3aa: CASSLEGVQPQHF
j_gene: TRBJ2-2; d_gene: NA; v_gene: TRBV7-2; abundance: NA; CDR3nt: TGTGCCAGCAGCCCGAGGGGAGGAGCGAACACCGGGGAGCTGTTTTTT; CDR3aa: CASSPRGGANTGELFF
j_gene: TRBJ1-6; d_gene: NA; v_gene: TRBV5-1; abundance: NA; CDR3nt: TGCGCCAGCGCCGGACAAGGGTGGGGCTCACCCCTCCACTTT; CDR3aa: CASAGQGWGSPLHF
j_gene: TRBJ1-6; d_gene: TRBD1; v_gene: TRBV7-2; abundance: many; CDR3nt: TGTGCCAGCAGCTTTGGGACAGGGGATTCACCCCTCCACTTT; CDR3aa: CASSFGTGDSPLHF
j_gene: TRBJ1-4; d_gene: TRBD1; v_gene: TRBV9; abundance: NA; CDR3nt: TGTGCCAGCAGCCCCCGACAGGGGATTAATGAAAAACTGTTTTTT; CDR3aa: CASSPRQGINEKLFF
j_gene: TRBJ1-4; d_gene: TRBD1; v_gene: TRBV5-6; abundance: NA; CDR3nt: TGTGCCAGCTTCCGGGACAGGGGCTACTCAGGGGAAAAACTGTTTTTT; CDR3aa: CASFRDRGYSGEKLFF
j_gene: TRBJ2-7; d_gene: NA; v_gene: TRBV27; abundance: NA; CDR3nt: TGTGCCAGCAGACCTCTTGGGGCCTCCTACGAGCAGTACTTC; CDR3aa: CASRPLGASYEQYF
j_gene: TRBJ2-3; d_gene: TRBD2; v_gene: TRBV11-2; abundance: NA; CDR3nt: TGTGCCAGCAGCCCCGGACTAGCGGGGGATACGCAGTATTTT; CDR3aa: CASSPGLAGDTQYF
j_gene: TRBJ2-7; d_gene: NA; v_gene: TRBV5-1; abundance: once; CDR3nt: TGCGCCAGCAGCGACGACGGCGGGAAACCCAGCGGCTACGAGCAGTACTTC; CDR3aa: CASSDDGGKPSGYEQYF
j_gene: TRBJ1-6; d_gene: TRBD1; v_gene: TRBV5-1; abundance: NA; CDR3nt: TGCGCCAGCAGCACGGCCTGGGACAGGGGAAATTCACCCCTCCACTTT; CDR3aa: CASSTAWDRGNSPLHF
j_gene: TRBJ1-1; d_gene: NA; v_gene: TRBV19; abundance: few; CDR3nt: TGTGCCAGTAGTCCTGGGACTTTATTAGGGACTGAAGCTTTCTTT; CDR3aa: CASSPGTLLGTEAFF
j_gene: TRBJ2-1; d_gene: TRBD2; v_gene: TRBV5-1; abundance: NA; CDR3nt: TGCGCCAGCAGCTTGCTCAGCGGGGGTGGGGAGCAGTTCTTC; CDR3aa: CASSLLSGGGEQFF
j_gene: TRBJ2-3; d_gene: NA; v_gene: TRBV14; abundance: NA; CDR3nt: TGTGCCAGCAGCCCCCAGGTGGCTTCAGATACGCAGTATTTT; CDR3aa: CASSPQVASDTQYF
j_gene: TRBJ1-6; d_gene: NA; v_gene: TRBV19; abundance: NA; CDR3nt: TGTGCCAGTAGTACCCTGGGGAGCTCCTATAATTCACCCCTCCACTTT; CDR3aa: CASSTLGSSYNSPLHF
j_gene: TRBJ1-4; d_gene: TRBD1; v_gene: TRBV2; abundance: many; CDR3nt: TGTGCCAGCAGTGAACAGGGGGCTGCTAATGAAAAACTGTTTTTT; CDR3aa: CASSEQGAANEKLFF
j_gene: TRBJ1-4; d_gene: TRBD1; v_gene: TRBV27; abundance: NA; CDR3nt: TGTGCCAGCAGTTTACAAAGACAGGGGAAACTGTTTTTT; CDR3aa: CASSLQRQGKLFF
j_gene: TRBJ1-2; d_gene: NA; v_gene: TRBV14; abundance: NA; CDR3nt: TGTGCCAGCGGAATCGGGGGGAGCTATGGCTACACCTTC; CDR3aa: CASGIGGSYGYTF
j_gene: TRBJ2-1; d_gene: NA; v_gene: TRBV19; abundance: NA; CDR3nt: TGTGCCAGTAGTTGGGGAGGGGGTAATGAGCAGTTCTTC; CDR3aa: CASSWGGGNEQFF
j_gene: TRBJ2-7; d_gene: NA; v_gene: TRBV27; abundance: NA; CDR3nt: TGTGCCACCAGACAGGGCGGGAGCTCCTACGAGCAGTACTTC; CDR3aa: CATRQGGSSYEQYF
j_gene: TRBJ1-2; d_gene: NA; v_gene: TRBV15; abundance: NA; CDR3nt: TGTGCCACCAGCAGAGATGCAGCCCCAGGGTGGGGCTACACCTTC; CDR3aa: CATSRDAAPGWGYTF
j_gene: TRBJ2-1; d_gene: NA; v_gene: TRBV3-1/TRBV3-2; abundance: NA; CDR3nt: TGTGCCAGCAGCCAAGATGGCAGTTACAATGAGCAGTTCTTC; CDR3aa: CASSQDGSYNEQFF
j_gene: TRBJ1-6; d_gene: TRBD1; v_gene: TRBV23-1; abundance: NA; CDR3nt: TGCGCCAGCAGTGCCTTATCGGACAGGTCACCCCTCCACTTT; CDR3aa: CASSALSDRSPLHF